The 16 T cell receptor beta chains below were found in one sample sequenced in a study of T cell responses to AZD1222 COVID-19 vaccine (TCRdb year 2021). Library construction relied on the immunoSEQ multiplex PCR assay. As stored in TCRdb, this immuneACCESS dataset retains in-frame rearrangements with V and J assigned. A fraction of the clones does not appear; measured against another copy, unresolved V genes explain less than half of the discrepancy, and the remainder lacks a known reason. In this sample the table shows 25,000 to 30,000 clones, 89% of which occur a single time. About 1.2% of the sample is taken by the ten largest. The meaning of the sample's time point label: baseline before first vaccination. This sample comprised peripheral blood, obtained on day 0 of AZD1222 vaccination. These receptors were collected from an adult in good health.

The rearrangement joins TRBV5-1 to TRBJ2-7, with D hard to call. The CDR3 length is 16 residues. Germline CDR1 reads SGHRS; CDR2 reads YFSETQ. Trimming left V 0 bases short and J 2 bases short, with 15 bases between. The CDR3, as DNA: TGCGCCAGCAGCTTGGCGGTCCCGAGCGAGACCTACGAGCAGTACTTC. It encodes CASSLAVPSETYEQYF.

The V gene is TRBV5-1, the J gene TRBJ2-3; D unresolved. The V end was cut by 5 bases, the J end by 2 bases, with 12 bases between. The CDR3 extends over 14 amino acids. Germline CDR1 is SGHRS and CDR2 is YFSETQ. CDR3 sequence: CASSGEFDTDTQYF. The CDR3 DNA is TGCGCCAGCAGTGGAGAGTTTGACACAGATACGCAGTATTTT. Looking up the rest from reference TRBV5-1 and TRBJ2-3 gives the full variable domain: KAGVTQTPRYLIKTRGQQVTLSCSPISGHRSVSWYQQTPGQGLQFLFEYFSETQRNKGNFPGRFSGRQFSNSRSEMNVSTLELGDSALYLCASSGEFDTDTQYFGPGTRLTVL.

The chain uses TRBV19 and TRBJ2-7; D could derive from TRBD1 or TRBD2 (5 bases each). The CDR3 runs to 18 residues. Germline V gene data show CDR1 as LNHDA and CDR2 as SQIVND (reference sequence). Between the trimmed V and J ends, which lost 3 bases and 5 bases, there was a span of 26 bases. The CDR3 DNA follows: TGTGCCAGTAGTATCGGGCCGTGGTACCGGGGCGTAAGAAACGAGCAGTACTTC. Encoded protein: CASSIGPWYRGVRNEQYF.

V is TRBV24-1 and J is TRBJ2-7, with D uncertain. Per the germline V gene, CDR1 is KGHDR and CDR2 is SFDVKD. Trimming took 3 bases from V and 4 from J, leaving 9 bases between them. CDR3 size: 13 residues. The CDR3 bases are TGTGCCACCAGTGATGGTGGCCTTTACGAGCAGTACTTC. Protein sequence: CATSDGGLYEQYF.

This chain uses TRBV9 with TRBJ2-5, with unresolved D. Germline V gives CDR1 SGDLS, CDR2 YYNGEE. Trimming stripped 3 bases from V and 4 bases from J, with 13 bases between. This CDR3 is built from 14 residues. CDR3 nucleotide sequence: TGTGCCAGCAGCGCCTCCATGGGTACAGAGACCCAGTACTTC. Amino acid sequence: CASSASMGTETQYF.

The V and J genes are TRBV19 and TRBJ1-5; 7 nucleotides match TRBD1. The CDR3 totals 14 residues. From germline, CDR1 is LNHDA and CDR2 SQIVND (reference sequence). J lost 3 bases, V lost 6 bases, and 5 bases had no gene match. The CDR3 DNA sequence: TGTGCCAGTAGCGTACAGGGGCCCAATCAGCCCCAGCATTTT. Residues: CASSVQGPNQPQHF.

The chain recombines TRBV30 with TRBJ2-7; unclear D gene. This CDR3 is built from 13 residues. CDR1 and CDR2 (germline): GTSNPN, SVGIG (reference sequence). The CDR3 protein is CACNRPPTYEQYF. DNA of the CDR3: TGTGCTTGTAATCGACCTCCTACCTACGAGCAGTACTTC.

The CDR3 here is CASSQLGGLSPLHF. CDR3 coding DNA: TGCGCCAGCAGCCAACTTGGGGGGTTATCACCCCTCCACTTT. The genes are TRBV4-1 and TRBJ1-6, with D possibly matching TRBD1 (5 bases). The germline V gene has CDR1 MGHRA and CDR2 YSYEKL. The CDR3 runs 14 residues. V was clipped by 2 bases and J by 10 bases, with 12 bases between them.

This clone was found a few times. The rearrangement uses TRBV4-1 and TRBJ1-6; 10 bases match TRBD1. J gave up 7 bases and V 1 base, and 7 bases lay outside the gene matches. This CDR3 region has 17 residues. CDR1 is MGHRA and CDR2 is YSYEKL in the germline V gene. CDR3 residues: CASSQAPGQGVNSPLHF. In nucleotides, the CDR3 is TGCGCCAGCAGCCAAGCCCCCGGACAGGGGGTAAATTCACCCCTCCACTTT.

This CDR3 reads CASRIRSGNTGELFF. The DNA of the CDR3 is TGTGCCAGCAGGATCCGGAGTGGGAACACCGGGGAGCTGTTTTTT. The rearrangement uses TRBV2 and TRBJ2-2; D remains ambiguous. The CDR3 extends over 15 amino acids. Germline V CDR1 and CDR2: SNHLY, FYNNEI. V lost 6 bases and J lost 1, with 12 bases in between. The entire variable domain, with the rest obtained from reference TRBV2 and TRBJ2-2, is as follows: EPEVTQTPSHQVTQMGQEVILRCVPISNHLYFYWYRQILGQKVEFLVSFYNNEISEKSEIFDDQFSVERPDGSNFTLKIRSTKLEDSAMYFCASRIRSGNTGELFFGEGSRLTVL.

This chain uses TRBV3-1 (or the pseudogene TRBV3-2) with TRBJ2-7; the D is unclear. Trimming shortened V by 1 base and J by 6 bases, and 22 bases separated the two germline ends. The CDR3 spans 17 residues. Germline-derived CDR1 and CDR2 are LGHDT and YNNKEL (reference sequence). The CDR3 DNA reads as TGTGCCAGCAGCCAAGTTCTAGGGCAGACGACATACGGCGAGCAGTACTTC. Amino acid sequence: CASSQVLGQTTYGEQYF.

The CDR3 sequence is CASSLYGAGNTEAFF. The CDR3 coding sequence is TGTGCCAGCAGCTTGTACGGCGCGGGGAACACTGAAGCTTTCTTT. V is TRBV5-6 and J is TRBJ1-1; D is undetermined. Germline-derived CDR1 and CDR2 are SGHDT and YYEEEE. V lost 1 base, J lost 1 base, and 11 bases lay in between. The CDR3 has 15 residues.

This chain uses TRBV4-1 with TRBJ2-3; 8 bases agree with TRBD2. The CDR3 totals 16 residues. Germline loops: CDR1 MGHRA, CDR2 YSYEKL. V gave up 3 bases and J gave up 3 bases; unmatched junction bases: 8. The CDR3: CASSHYPGLATDTQYF. CDR3 nucleotides: TGCGCCAGCAGCCATTACCCCGGACTAGCAACAGATACGCAGTATTTT.

The chain joins TRBV6-5 to TRBJ1-4; 10 positions agree with TRBD1. Trimming at V came to 6 bases and at J to 6 bases, leaving 7 bases not matched to a gene. There are 15 residues in the CDR3. Germline values: CDR1 MNHEY, CDR2 SVGAGI. The CDR3 DNA reads TGTGCCAGCAGACGACAGGGGGCGCCTGATGAAAAACTGTTTTTT. This translates into CASRRQGAPDEKLFF.

CDR3 sequence reads: CSADPGQGHQPQHF. CDR3 nucleotide sequence: TGCAGCGCTGACCCGGGACAGGGGCATCAGCCCCAGCATTTT. The rearrangement uses TRBV29-1 and TRBJ1-5, with 10 bases matching TRBD1. Germline lookup yields CDR1 SQVTM and CDR2 ANQGSEA. The CDR3 runs to 14 residues. After removal of 7 bases from V and 5 bases from J, the junction contained 8 bases not matched to a gene.

The CDR3 nucleotides are TGTGCCAGCAGCCCTTGGGGGAGCTCTGGGGCCAACGTCCTGACTTTC. It encodes CASSPWGSSGANVLTF. The chain couples TRBV7-8 to TRBJ2-6; D is tentatively TRBD1 or TRBD2 (5 bases each). This CDR3 has 16 residues. The V end lost 5 bases, the J end lost 0 bases, and 11 bases lay between the germline ends. The germline V gene has CDR1 SGHVS and CDR2 FQNEAQ. The full variable domain, rest sourced from reference TRBV7-8 and TRBJ2-6, is GAGVSQSPRYKVAKRGQDVALRCDPISGHVSLFWYQQALGQGPEFLTYFQNEAQLDKSGLPSDRFFAERPEGSVSTLKIQRTQQEDSAVYLCASSPWGSSGANVLTFGAGSRLTVL.